This T cell receptor (beta chain) was recovered during a study of T cells in Graves' hyperthyroidism and ophthalmopathy. Study-level results: Blood also showed most of the thyroid clonotypes that were expanded above 0.001. In the analysis, a 13 V-J model separated ophthalmopathy from stable hyperthyroidism.

Patients aged 18 to 65 had newly diagnosed hyperthyroidism that had lasted under 2 months. Used for diagnoses were clinical symptoms, serum thyroxine and TRAb, thyroid ultrasound and orbital computed tomography. Amplified TCR beta CDR3 regions derived from RNA transcripts. In the first-round RT-PCR of the TCR CDR3, the HTBI primer set was used. TCRdb re-analysed the multiplex PCR reads in MiXCR, keeping a single row per CDR3 protein. The data hold about 740,000 distinct CDR3 sequences, with 13% to 15% observed a single time. The V gene lost 10 bases and the J gene lost 6 bases, with 13 bases spanning the gap. The length of the CDR3 is 12 residues. Germline values: CDR1 MDHEN, CDR2 SYDVKM. This clonotype has ten or more counts. What it recognizes is unknown.

This clonotype was obtained from a woman younger than 35 with Graves' hyperthyroidism. Sequenced: blood. This sequence joins TRBV28 and TRBJ1-5; D call uncertain. In nucleotides, the CDR3 is TGTGCCACCAGCTTGTTGAGTCAGCCCCAGCATTTT. Its translation is CATSLLSQPQHF.